One sample yielded the 16 T cell receptor beta chains listed below, sequenced in a study of glioma-infiltrating T cells. Using RNA template, CDR3s of TCR alpha and beta were amplified with iRepertoire arm-PCR. TCRdb called the multiplex PCR reads again in MiXCR, with one record for every CDR3 protein. The sample has tens of thousands of distinct CDR3 sequences, around 40% seen once. Sequencing input: glioma tissue, nonneoplastic brain tissue, or PBMCs (not recorded which). These receptors all come from a human donor with low-grade glioma or glioblastoma, undergoing nonglioma brain surgery, or in good health (not recorded which).

This clonotype came up many times. DNA for the CDR3: TGTGCCAGCAGTCCGACTAGTACTACGGGCGAGCAGTACTTC. Translated, it gives CASSPTSTTGEQYF. J is TRBJ2-7 and V is TRBV2; D might be TRBD2 (6 bases). Germline V gives CDR1 SNHLY, CDR2 FYNNEI. The germline V and J ends were trimmed by 5 bases and 6 bases, with 17 bases remaining between them. This CDR3 comprises 14 residues.

This clonotype was found a few times. The V gene is TRBV9, the J gene TRBJ2-7; D is ambiguous. The CDR3 sequence is 15 residues long. Germline values: CDR1 SGDLS, CDR2 YYNGEE. Trimming left V 4 bases short and J 0 bases short, with 14 bases between. DNA for the CDR3: TGTGCCAGCAGCCCCCGTTATTATAGCTCCTACGAGCAGTACTTC. This encodes CASSPRYYSSYEQYF.

This clonotype was seen repeatedly, ten times or more. The gene calls are TRBV2 and TRBJ2-1, with a tentative D call TRBD1 (6 bases). Deletions cut 6 bases from V and 2 bases from J, with 14 bases between. The length of the CDR3 is 15 residues. The V gene's germline CDR1 is SNHLY and CDR2 FYNNEI. This chain's CDR3 is CASRQNRETYNEQFF. CDR3 in DNA: TGTGCCAGCAGGCAAAACAGGGAAACCTACAATGAGCAGTTCTTC.

The chain employs TRBV5-5 and TRBJ1-1; a weak D match, TRBD1 (6 bases). The germline V gene has CDR1 SGHKS and CDR2 YYEKEE (reference sequence). Between the trimmed V and J ends, which lost 3 bases and 0 bases, there was a span of 12 bases. CDR3 length: 15 residues. The CDR3 here is CASSWEGGLNTEAFF. As DNA, the CDR3 is TGTGCCAGCAGCTGGGAGGGGGGATTGAACACTGAAGCTTTCTTT.

This clonotype was counted many times. The chain joins TRBV19 to TRBJ2-7, with D perhaps assigned TRBD1 or TRBD2 (5 bases each). Between the trimmed V and J ends, which lost 6 bases and 2 bases, there was a span of 17 bases. CDR3 size: 15 residues. CDR1 is LNHDA and CDR2 is SQIVND in the germline V gene (reference sequence). Here the CDR3 reads CASSPRFGGPYEQYF. The CDR3 DNA reads as TGTGCCAGTAGCCCCCGTTTTGGGGGACCCTACGAGCAGTACTTC.

This clonotype was counted at least ten times. The chain uses TRBV19 and TRBJ2-2; TRBD2 is a possible D gene (5 bases). The germline CDR1 and CDR2 sequences are LNHDA and SQIVND (reference sequence). Trimming cost V 1 base and J 0 bases, with 15 bases left between them. This CDR3 has 18 amino acids. The CDR3 DNA reads as TGTGCCAGTAGTATAGCTCGCTCGGCGACTACGAACACCGGGGAGCTGTTTTTT. This codes for CASSIARSATTNTGELFF.

The rearrangement links TRBV6-1 to TRBJ2-1, with D hard to call. The V and J ends lost 1 base and 5 bases respectively, with 9 bases between them. The CDR3 has 14 amino acids. Per germline, CDR1 MNHNS and CDR2 SASEGT. The CDR3 reads CASSEVWTDNEQFF. In DNA, the CDR3 is TGTGCCAGCAGTGAAGTATGGACGGACAATGAGCAGTTCTTC.

In regard to this clonotype: This clone may be a read error of a much larger clone one base away. This rearrangement joins TRBV2 to TRBJ2-5, with 8 positions matching TRBD2. Germline V gives CDR1 SNHLY, CDR2 FYNNEI. The CDR3 covers 15 residues. The CDR3 here is CSSSETSGTAATQYF. The CDR3, as DNA: TGTTCCAGCAGTGAAACTAGCGGTACGGCGGCGACCCAGTACTTC.

The chain is built from TRBV4-1 and TRBJ1-2; D possibly corresponds to TRBD1 (5 bases). This CDR3 comprises 15 residues. Looked up from germline, CDR1 is MGHRA and CDR2 is YSYEKL. V gave up 1 base and J gave up 3 bases, with 12 bases separating them. CDR3 region: CASSQGSGTDYGYTF. CDR3 coding DNA: TGCGCCAGCAGCCAAGGGTCCGGGACGGACTATGGCTACACCTTC.

Ten or more counts support this clonotype. The J gene is TRBJ2-1, the V gene TRBV6-2 or TRBV6-3; D unresolved. The CDR3 extends over 11 amino acids. V was pared by 2 bases and J by 9 bases, with 5 bases between. Germline CDR1 is MNHEY and CDR2 is SVGEGT. Here the CDR3 DNA reads TGTGCCAGCAGTTACGTGGGTGAGCAGTTCTTC. Amino acid sequence: CASSYVGEQFF.

The V call is TRBV4-1, the J call TRBJ2-4; 8 bases agree with TRBD2. CDR3 length: 13 residues. Losses at the gene ends were 8 bases for V and 7 bases for J; bases not matched to a gene: 7. The V gene's germline CDR1 is MGHRA and CDR2 YSYEKL. Written as DNA, the CDR3 is TGCGCCAGCGCGGGGGGATTTGGGAACATTCAGTACTTC. Translated: CASAGGFGNIQYF.

The chain couples TRBV7-6 to TRBJ2-5, with 9 bases lining up with TRBD1. Losses at the gene ends were 8 bases for V and 11 bases for J; bases not matched to a gene: 15. The CDR3 loop spans 14 amino acids. In germline, CDR1 is SGHVS, CDR2 FNYEAQ. CDR3 DNA sequence: TGTGCCAGCGGCGAGGGGGACAGGGAGGGGGAGCAGTACTTC. This gives the protein CASGEGDREGEQYF.

This clonotype has a count of ten or more. The chain couples TRBV5-6 to TRBJ2-1; 10 bases are shared with TRBD1. The CDR3 is made up of 17 amino acids. CDR1 and CDR2 (germline): SGHDT, YYEEEE. The J segment lost 2 bases and the V segment lost 1 base, leaving 6 bases of the junction unmatched. CDR3 DNA sequence: TGTGCCAGCAGCTTGCTAGGACAGGGGGTGACCTACAATGAGCAGTTCTTC. Residues: CASSLLGQGVTYNEQFF.

On this clonotype itself: A junction end diverges from the germline sequence, so it may reflect a read error. V usage is TRBV6-6 and J usage is TRBJ1-1; D is unclear. The germline CDR1 and CDR2 sequences are MNHNY and SVGAGI (reference sequence). The CDR3 length is 14 residues. The CDR3 here is CVSNLTEMNTEAFF. The CDR3 nucleotides read TGTGTCAGCAATTTAACAGAGATGAACACTGAAGCTTTCTTT.

Of note for this clonotype: Sequence at one end of the junction differs from germline and may be a read error. The chain recombines TRBV24-1 with TRBJ1-2, with D tentatively TRBD1 (5 bases). Germline V gene sequence: CDR1 KGHDR, CDR2 SFDVKD. The CDR3 extends over 13 amino acids. The CDR3 sequence is CTTSSGRDYGYTF. In DNA form, the CDR3 reads TGTACCACCAGTTCGGGACGGGACTATGGCTACACCTTC.

This clonotype was found once. One end of the junction varies from germline; a read error may be responsible. V usage is TRBV12-3 or TRBV12-4 and J usage is TRBJ2-3; tentatively, D is TRBD2 (6 bases). This CDR3 is built from 13 residues. The CDR3 reads CAFSGSHTDTQYF. Written as DNA, the CDR3 is TGCGCATTCTCCGGGAGCCACACAGATACGCAGTATTTT.